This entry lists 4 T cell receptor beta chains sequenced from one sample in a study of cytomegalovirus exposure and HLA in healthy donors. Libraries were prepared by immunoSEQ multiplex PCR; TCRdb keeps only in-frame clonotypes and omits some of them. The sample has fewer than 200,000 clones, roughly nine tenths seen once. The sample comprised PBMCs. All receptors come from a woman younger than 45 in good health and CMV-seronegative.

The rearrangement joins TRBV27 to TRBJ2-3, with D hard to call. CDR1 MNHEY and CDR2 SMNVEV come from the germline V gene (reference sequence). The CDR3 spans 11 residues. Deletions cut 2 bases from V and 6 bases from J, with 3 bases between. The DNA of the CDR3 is TGTGCCAGCAGTTTACGGGATACGCAGTATTTT. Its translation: CASSLRDTQYF.

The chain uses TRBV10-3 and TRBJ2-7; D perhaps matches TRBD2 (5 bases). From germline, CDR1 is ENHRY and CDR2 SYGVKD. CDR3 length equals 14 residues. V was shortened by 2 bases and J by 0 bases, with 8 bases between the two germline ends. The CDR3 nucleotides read TGTGCCATCAGTGAGGCGGGCAGCTCCTACGAGCAGTACTTC. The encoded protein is CAISEAGSSYEQYF.

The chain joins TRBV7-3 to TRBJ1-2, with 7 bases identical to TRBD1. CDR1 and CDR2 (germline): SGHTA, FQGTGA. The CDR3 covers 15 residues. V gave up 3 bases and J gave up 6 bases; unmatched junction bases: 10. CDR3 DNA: TGTGCCAGCAGCTTGGTCGGGAGGGGGCTGGATGGCTACACCTTC. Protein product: CASSLVGRGLDGYTF. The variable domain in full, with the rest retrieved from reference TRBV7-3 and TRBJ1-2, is GAGVSQTPSNKVTEKGKYVELRCDPISGHTALYWYRQSLGQGPEFLIYFQGTGAADDSGLPNDRFFAVRPEGSVSTLKIQRTERGDSAVYLCASSLVGRGLDGYTFGSGTRLTVV.

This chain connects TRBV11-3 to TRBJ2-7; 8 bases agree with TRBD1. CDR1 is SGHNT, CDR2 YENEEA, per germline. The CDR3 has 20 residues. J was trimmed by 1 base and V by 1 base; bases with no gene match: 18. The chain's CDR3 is CASSLGAQQGGPPTSYEQYF. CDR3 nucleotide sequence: TGTGCCAGCAGCTTAGGGGCCCAACAGGGGGGCCCACCAACATCCTACGAGCAGTACTTC.